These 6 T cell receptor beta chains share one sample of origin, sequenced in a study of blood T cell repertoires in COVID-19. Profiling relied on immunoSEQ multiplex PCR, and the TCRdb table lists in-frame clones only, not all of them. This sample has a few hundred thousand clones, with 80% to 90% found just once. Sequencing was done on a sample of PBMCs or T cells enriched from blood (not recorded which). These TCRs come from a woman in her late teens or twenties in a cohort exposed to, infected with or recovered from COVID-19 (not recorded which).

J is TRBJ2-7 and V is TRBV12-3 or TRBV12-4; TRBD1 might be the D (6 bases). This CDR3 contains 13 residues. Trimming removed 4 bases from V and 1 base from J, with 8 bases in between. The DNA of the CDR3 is TGTGCCAGCAGTTCGACAGGATCCTACGAGCAGTACTTC. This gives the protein CASSSTGSYEQYF.

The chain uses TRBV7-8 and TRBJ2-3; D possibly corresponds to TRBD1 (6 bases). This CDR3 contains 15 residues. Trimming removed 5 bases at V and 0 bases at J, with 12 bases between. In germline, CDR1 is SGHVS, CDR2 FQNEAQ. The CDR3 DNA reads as TGTGCCAGCAGCCCTACAGGGTCTAGCACAGATACGCAGTATTTT. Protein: CASSPTGSSTDTQYF.

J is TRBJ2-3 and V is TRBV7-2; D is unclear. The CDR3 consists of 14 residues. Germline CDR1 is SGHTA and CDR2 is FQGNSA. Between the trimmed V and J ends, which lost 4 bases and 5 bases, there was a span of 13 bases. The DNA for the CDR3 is TGTGCCAGCAGCTCGCTCGGTGTTGGAGATACGCAGTATTTT. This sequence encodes CASSSLGVGDTQYF.

Here the CDR3 DNA reads TGTGCCAGCAGCCCGACTAGCGGAAGCACAGATACGCAGTATTTT. This translates into CASSPTSGSTDTQYF. The rearrangement uses TRBV7-9 and TRBJ2-3; 9 bases fit TRBD2. Germline values: CDR1 SEHNR, CDR2 FQNEAQ (reference sequence). V lost 5 bases, J lost 0 bases, and 3 bases stayed unmatched. The CDR3 sequence is 15 residues long.

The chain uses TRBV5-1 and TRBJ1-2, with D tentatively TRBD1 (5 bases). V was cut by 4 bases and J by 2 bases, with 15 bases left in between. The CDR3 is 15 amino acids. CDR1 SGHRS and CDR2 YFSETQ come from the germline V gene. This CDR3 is CASSLDRGDNYGYTF. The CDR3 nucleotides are TGCGCCAGCAGCCTGGACCGGGGGGACAACTATGGCTACACCTTC.

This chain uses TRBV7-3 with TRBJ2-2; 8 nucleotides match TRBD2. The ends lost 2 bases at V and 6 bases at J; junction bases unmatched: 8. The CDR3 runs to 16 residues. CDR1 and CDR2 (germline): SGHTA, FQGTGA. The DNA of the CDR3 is TGTGCCAGCAGCTTAGTCGGGGGGGCCTACCCCGGGGAGCTGTTTTTT. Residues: CASSLVGGAYPGELFF.